This T cell receptor beta chain was sequenced for a study of shared clonotypes between healthy human individuals. The protocol was immunoSEQ multiplex PCR, while the TCRdb copy is restricted to in-frame clones and leaves out a portion. The table lists about 2.4 million clones, roughly nine tenths of them singletons. This CDR3 has 14 residues. V lost 3 bases and J lost 1, with 10 bases in between. CDR1 is SGHRS and CDR2 is YFSETQ in the germline V gene. The clonotype comes from a young man in good health. Sequencing input: naive CD4+ T cells sorted from blood. The subset: CD45RA+ positively selected. The V call is TRBV5-1, the J call TRBJ1-1; D unresolved. The CDR3 DNA is TGCGCCAGCAGCTCATCTACAGAGAACACTGAAGCTTTCTTT. It yields the protein CASSSSTENTEAFF.